This record concerns one TCR beta chain sequence. Sequenced by immunoSEQ multiplex PCR; TCRdb stores in-frame clones only, minus some. The sample holds about 87,000 clones, approximately 80% seen once. These data are taken from a study of blood T cell repertoires in COVID-19. V was pared by 5 bases and J by 3 bases, with 13 bases between. This CDR3 has 14 amino acids. From germline, CDR1 is MNHEY and CDR2 SMNVEV (reference sequence). The receptor was derived from a woman aged 70 to 79 with acute or convalescent COVID-19. The sequenced sample was peripheral blood. This chain uses TRBV27 with TRBJ1-2; a possible D gene is TRBD1 (6 bases). In nucleotides, the CDR3 is TGTGCCAGCAGTGCGTATCCAGGGGACTATGGCTACACCTTC. It specifies CASSAYPGDYGYTF.